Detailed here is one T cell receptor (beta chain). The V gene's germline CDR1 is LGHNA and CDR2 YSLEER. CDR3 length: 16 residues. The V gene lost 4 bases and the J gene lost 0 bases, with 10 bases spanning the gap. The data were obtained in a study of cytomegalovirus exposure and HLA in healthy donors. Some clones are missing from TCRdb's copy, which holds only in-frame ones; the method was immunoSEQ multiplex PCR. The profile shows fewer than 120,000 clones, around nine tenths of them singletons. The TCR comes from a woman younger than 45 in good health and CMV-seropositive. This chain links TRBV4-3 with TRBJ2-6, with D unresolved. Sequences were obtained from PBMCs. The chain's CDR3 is CASSPLLNSGANVLTF. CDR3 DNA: TGCGCCAGCAGCCCCCTACTCAACTCTGGGGCCAACGTCCTGACTTTC.